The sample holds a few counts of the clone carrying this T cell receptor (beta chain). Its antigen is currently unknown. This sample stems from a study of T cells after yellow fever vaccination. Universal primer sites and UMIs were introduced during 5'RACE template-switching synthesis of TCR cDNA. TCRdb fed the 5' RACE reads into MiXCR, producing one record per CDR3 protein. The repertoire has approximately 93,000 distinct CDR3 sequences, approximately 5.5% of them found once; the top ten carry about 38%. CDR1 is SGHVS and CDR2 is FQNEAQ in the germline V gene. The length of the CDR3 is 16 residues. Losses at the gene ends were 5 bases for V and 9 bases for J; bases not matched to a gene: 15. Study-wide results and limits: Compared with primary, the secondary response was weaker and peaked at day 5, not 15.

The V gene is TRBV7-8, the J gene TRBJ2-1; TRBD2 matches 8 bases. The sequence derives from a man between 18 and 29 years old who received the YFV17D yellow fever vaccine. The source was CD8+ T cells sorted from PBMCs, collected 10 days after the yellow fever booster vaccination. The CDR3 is CASSPLELAVLGEQFF. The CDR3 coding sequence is TGTGCCAGCAGCCCGTTGGAACTAGCGGTTTTGGGTGAGCAGTTCTTC.